The 4 T cell receptor beta chains given below trace back to one sample, sequenced in a study of cytomegalovirus exposure and HLA in healthy donors. It was with 60 Vbeta and 13 Jbeta primers that the PCR ran. Sequencing used immunoSEQ multiplex PCR; TCRdb keeps in-frame clones, though not all of them. Of about 130,000 clones listed, 66% are singletons. Sequencing used PBMCs. The receptors come from a human donor in good health.

DNA of the CDR3: TGTGCCAGCAGTTATGAGGTGGGCACTGAAGCTTTCTTT. Protein: CASSYEVGTEAFF. The chain couples TRBV6-5 to TRBJ1-1, with D unclear. The ends were cut back, 3 bases at V and 4 bases at J, with 9 bases in the middle. This CDR3 spans 13 amino acids. Germline CDR1 reads MNHEY; CDR2 reads SVGAGI.

The chain carries TRBV7-2 and TRBJ2-7; D ambiguous. V dropped 2 bases and J dropped 3 bases, with 8 bases sitting between them. The CDR3 spans 13 residues. The V gene's germline CDR1 is SGHTA and CDR2 FQGNSA. The CDR3: CASSLNRNYEQYF. The CDR3 coding sequence is TGTGCCAGCAGCTTAAACAGAAACTACGAGCAGTACTTC. The entire variable domain, with the rest obtained from reference TRBV7-2 and TRBJ2-7, is as follows: GAGVSQSPSNKVTEKGKDVELRCDPISGHTALYWYRQSLGQGLEFLIYFQGNSAPDKSGLPSDRFSAERTGGSVSTLTIQRTQQEDSAVYLCASSLNRNYEQYFGPGTRLTVT.

This clone was seen more than once but under ten times. CDR3 region: CASSRGRGLSFLDNEQFF. The CDR3 region has the DNA TGTGCCAGCAGCCGGGGCAGGGGGTTGTCTTTTTTGGACAATGAGCAGTTCTTC. The chain couples TRBV7-9 to TRBJ2-1; TRBD1 matches 7 bases. The CDR3 totals 18 residues. Per the germline V gene, CDR1 is SEHNR and CDR2 is FQNEAQ (reference sequence). V was pared by 5 bases and J by 5 bases, with 18 bases of the junction left unmatched.

The chain recombines TRBV7-2 with TRBJ2-7, with TRBD2 identical over 8 bases. CDR1 and CDR2 from the germline V gene are SGHTA and FQGNSA. The CDR3 extends over 16 amino acids. Trimming at V came to 5 bases and at J to 5 bases, leaving 14 bases not matched to a gene. The CDR3 spells CASSPAGLAGGNEQYF. CDR3 sequence (DNA): TGTGCCAGCAGCCCAGCTGGATTGGCGGGAGGAAACGAGCAGTACTTC.